The clone carrying this T cell receptor beta chain appeared many times. The sample originates from a study of Graves' ophthalmopathy and Graves' hyperthyroidism. RNA transcripts provided the template for amplifying TCR beta CDR3 regions. HTBI primers were used in a first-round RT-PCR, which preceded a second-round multiplex PCR. TCRdb independently ran MiXCR on the multiplex PCR reads; one entry per CDR3 protein. The sample records almost 400,000 distinct CDR3 sequences, around 19% being singletons. The CDR3 is made up of 12 amino acids. V dropped 5 bases and J dropped 3 bases, with 7 bases sitting between them.

Sample: peripheral blood. This clonotype was obtained from a woman aged 18-35 years with Graves' ophthalmopathy. The V and J genes are TRBV12-3 or TRBV12-4 and TRBJ2-5; D unclear. This CDR3 is CASSVTEETQYF. The DNA of the CDR3 is TGTGCCAGCAGTGTGACGGAAGAGACCCAGTACTTC.